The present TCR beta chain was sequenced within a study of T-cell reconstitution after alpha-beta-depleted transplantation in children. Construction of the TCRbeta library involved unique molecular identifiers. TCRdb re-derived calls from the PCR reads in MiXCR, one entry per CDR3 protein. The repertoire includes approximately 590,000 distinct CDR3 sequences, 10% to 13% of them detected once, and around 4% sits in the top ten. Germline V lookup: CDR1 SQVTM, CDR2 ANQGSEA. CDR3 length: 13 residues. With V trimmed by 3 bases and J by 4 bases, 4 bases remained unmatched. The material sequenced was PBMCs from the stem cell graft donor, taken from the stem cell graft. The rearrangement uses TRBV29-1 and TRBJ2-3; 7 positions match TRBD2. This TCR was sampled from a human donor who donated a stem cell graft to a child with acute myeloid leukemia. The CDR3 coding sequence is TGCAGCGTTGACCTAGCGGTATCAGATACGCAGTATTTT. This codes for CSVDLAVSDTQYF.